These 25 T cell receptor beta chains came from one sample sequenced in a study of T-cell memory formation after mild COVID-19. TCRdb analysed the 5' RACE reads with MiXCR anew, one entry per CDR3 protein. The data contain approximately 400,000 distinct CDR3 sequences, approximately 19% of them singletons. Material for sequencing was PBMCs or a T cell subset sorted from them (not recorded which). The source is a young man who had mild COVID-19 (a few samples of this study predate the infection). Cell type and time point are not known.

V is TRBV2 and J is TRBJ2-1; 9 nucleotides align to TRBD2. The CDR3 runs 15 residues. J gave up 7 bases and V 8 bases, and 12 bases lay outside the gene matches. Germline V gene lookup returns CDR1 SNHLY and CDR2 FYNNEI. CDR3 region: CASSKRTSAMNEQFF. The DNA of the CDR3 is TGTGCCAGCTCGAAACGGACTAGCGCAATGAATGAGCAGTTCTTC.

J is TRBJ2-7 and V is TRBV27, with D perhaps matching TRBD2 (6 bases). Trimming pared 5 bases from V and 3 bases from J, leaving 11 bases between. The CDR3 runs 13 residues. Germline V lookup: CDR1 MNHEY, CDR2 SMNVEV (reference sequence). In DNA, the CDR3 is TGTGCCAGCAGTGTTAAGGGAGGCTACGAGCAGTACGTC. Translating gives CASSVKGGYEQYV.

In its sample, this clonotype was seen a few times. The rearrangement joins TRBV10-3 to TRBJ2-6; the match to TRBD2 covers 13 bases. The CDR3 is 16 amino acids. The J segment lost 2 bases and the V segment lost 6 bases, leaving 1 base of the junction unmatched. The germline V gene has CDR1 ENHRY and CDR2 SYGVKD. CDR3 region: CAISGTSGAGANVLTF. The CDR3 nucleotides read TGTGCCATCAGCGGGACTAGCGGGGCTGGGGCCAACGTCCTGACTTTC.

The rearrangement joins TRBV10-2 to TRBJ2-1, with 11 nucleotides matching TRBD2. V lost 7 bases to trimming and J lost 6 bases; unmatched junction nucleotides: 8. Germline V gives CDR1 WSHSY, CDR2 SAAADI. The CDR3 covers 15 residues. DNA for the CDR3: TGCGCCAGCACAGGTAGCGGGGGGGCAGTCAATGAGCAGTTCTTC. This encodes CASTGSGGAVNEQFF.

The chain recombines TRBV7-9 with TRBJ1-1; D gene ambiguous. From germline, CDR1 is SEHNR and CDR2 FQNEAQ (reference sequence). V lost 6 bases to trimming and J lost 3 bases, with 11 bases between them. The CDR3 has 13 amino acids. The CDR3 loop is CASSQTTDTEAFF. The DNA of the CDR3 is TGTGCCAGCAGTCAAACCACAGACACTGAAGCTTTCTTT.

The chain carries TRBV12-3 or TRBV12-4 and TRBJ2-4; D is ambiguous. V was trimmed by 3 bases and J by 0 bases, leaving 12 bases between them. The CDR3 is 16 amino acids. The CDR3 region has the DNA TGTGCCAGCAGTTTGCTGCAACTACTAGCCAAAAACATTCAGTACTTC. This translates into CASSLLQLLAKNIQYF.

The V call is TRBV5-1, the J call TRBJ1-2, with D uncertain. Looked up from germline, CDR1 is SGHRS and CDR2 is YFSETQ. The CDR3 is 15 residues long. V was shortened by 4 bases and J by 4 bases, with 17 bases between the two germline ends. This CDR3 is CASSLDGETRYGYTF. The CDR3 DNA reads as TGCGCCAGCAGCCTCGACGGGGAAACCCGCTATGGCTACACCTTC.

The V call is TRBV12-3 or TRBV12-4, the J call TRBJ1-2; no definite D call. Trimming left V 7 bases short and J 5 bases short, with 14 bases between. The CDR3 contains 13 residues. CDR3 nucleotide sequence: TGTGCCAGCAAAGCAGACTGGTTGTATGGCTACACCTTC. Encoded protein: CASKADWLYGYTF.

This clonotype has at least ten counts. The rearrangement links TRBV20-1 to TRBJ2-3; TRBD2 agrees at 8 bases. From germline, CDR1 is DFQATT and CDR2 SNEGSKA (reference sequence). The CDR3 has 14 residues. Losses at the gene ends were 5 bases for V and 3 bases for J; bases not matched to a gene: 7. The CDR3 protein is CSAPGGLGTDTQYF. CDR3 nucleotides: TGCAGTGCTCCGGGGGGGTTGGGGACAGATACGCAGTATTTT.

The V and J genes are TRBV6-5 and TRBJ2-6; no clear D. The CDR3 has 13 residues. Trimming took off 2 bases at V and 4 bases at J, with 3 bases between the two ends. Germline V gene lookup returns CDR1 MNHEY and CDR2 SVGAGI. In DNA, the CDR3 is TGTGCCAGCAGTTACCGGGGGGCCAACGTCCTGACTTTC. Translation gives CASSYRGANVLTF.

J is TRBJ2-5 and V is TRBV20-1, with 10 bases fitting TRBD2. The CDR3 loop spans 14 amino acids. Trimming at V came to 1 base and at J to 4 bases, leaving 3 bases not matched to a gene. Germline values: CDR1 DFQATT, CDR2 SNEGSKA (reference sequence). CDR3 sequence (DNA): TGCAGTGCTAGAGGTCCTAGCGGGGGAGAGACCCAGTACTTC. Its translation is CSARGPSGGETQYF.

This chain connects TRBV5-1 to TRBJ2-3; 10 bases line up with TRBD1. The CDR3 sequence is 16 residues long. V lost 4 bases, J lost 4 bases, and 9 bases stayed unmatched. The germline V gene encodes CDR1 SGHRS and CDR2 YFSETQ. CDR3 sequence reads: CASSLTGGQGSDTQYF. CDR3 nucleotide sequence: TGCGCCAGCAGCCTGACAGGGGGCCAGGGATCAGATACGCAGTATTTT.

With respect to this clonotype: Since a much larger clone is just one base distant, this may be a read error. The chain couples TRBV7-9 to TRBJ1-1, with unresolved D. V gave up 7 bases and J gave up 1 base, with 13 bases separating them. CDR3 length: 14 residues. Looked up from germline, CDR1 is SEHNR and CDR2 is FQNEAQ (reference sequence). DNA of the CDR3: TGTGCCAGCACCCCCGGGTGGGGGAACACTGAAGCTTTCTTT. Translated, it gives CASTPGWGNTEAFF.

This clonotype was observed a few times. The chain uses TRBV12-3 or TRBV12-4 and TRBJ2-3; the match to TRBD2 covers 8 bases. V dropped 0 bases and J dropped 6; count of bases not matched to a gene: 8. The CDR3 is 16 amino acids. CDR3 DNA: TGTGCCAGCAGTTTAGCTTATAGCGGGGTAACGGATACGCAGTATTTT. It codes for CASSLAYSGVTDTQYF.

This clonotype was seen a single time. This chain connects TRBV20-1 to TRBJ2-2, with D possibly matching TRBD2 (6 bases). The germline gives CDR1 DFQATT, CDR2 SNEGSKA (reference sequence). There are 15 residues in the CDR3. V was cut by 3 bases and J by 1 base, with 12 bases left in between. CDR3 coding DNA: TGCAGTGCTAGCCCCGGGACTCGGAACACCGGGGAGCTGTTTTTT. Its protein product is CSASPGTRNTGELFF.

In its sample, this clonotype was seen a few times. The genes are TRBV10-3 and TRBJ1-6; TRBD1 matches 7 bases. Germline loops: CDR1 ENHRY, CDR2 SYGVKD. There are 15 residues in the CDR3. Trimming removed 4 bases from V and 0 bases from J; junction bases left unmatched: 0. This CDR3 reads CAISGTGSYNSPLHF. For the CDR3, the DNA is TGTGCCATCAGTGGGACAGGCTCCTATAATTCACCCCTCCACTTT.

V and J are TRBV4-3 and TRBJ2-3; a possible D gene is TRBD2 (5 bases). The germline V and J ends were trimmed by 0 bases and 0 bases, with 7 bases remaining between them. CDR1 and CDR2 (germline): LGHNA, YSLEER. This CDR3 contains 15 residues. The chain's CDR3 is CASSQEGVSTDTQYF. The CDR3 DNA reads as TGCGCCAGCAGCCAAGAGGGAGTTAGCACAGATACGCAGTATTTT.

Many counts were recorded for this clonotype. The chain has TRBV29-1 and TRBJ2-3; D may correspond to TRBD1 or TRBD2 (5 bases each). CDR3 length: 13 residues. In germline, CDR1 is SQVTM, CDR2 ANQGSEA. Trimming removed 8 bases from V and 3 bases from J, with 15 bases in between. The CDR3 DNA follows: TGCAGCCCCCATGGGGGATTGACAGATACGCAGTATTTT. It codes for CSPHGGLTDTQYF.

This clonotype was recorded many times. The genes are TRBV7-2 and TRBJ2-6; D remains ambiguous. The CDR3 is 15 residues long. V shed 1 base and J shed 0 bases, with 4 bases lying between them. CDR1 SGHTA and CDR2 FQGNSA come from the germline V gene. Here the CDR3 DNA reads TGTGCCAGCAGCTTAGACAGCTCTGGGGCCAACGTCCTGACTTTC. It encodes CASSLDSSGANVLTF.

The chain is built from TRBV18 and TRBJ1-4; TRBD1 agrees at 8 bases. V gave up 2 bases and J gave up 7 bases; unmatched junction bases: 3. Germline V gives CDR1 KGHSH, CDR2 LQKENI. The CDR3 loop spans 14 amino acids. The CDR3 DNA is TGTGCCAGCTCACCAGGGACAGGAAGTGAAAAACTGTTTTTT. This codes for CASSPGTGSEKLFF.

This clonotype has just a few counts. The CDR3 DNA reads TGCAGTGCCCCCTCCGGGTCAGATTCCCAAGAGACCCAGTACTTC. Residues: CSAPSGSDSQETQYF. The gene calls are TRBV20-1 and TRBJ2-5; D unclear. The CDR3 covers 15 residues. The V gene's germline CDR1 is DFQATT and CDR2 SNEGSKA (reference sequence). Between the trimmed V and J ends, which lost 6 bases and 1 base, there was a span of 18 bases.

This chain joins TRBV2 and TRBJ2-2, with TRBD2 as a possible D gene (6 bases). The CDR3 runs 14 residues. Germline V gene sequence: CDR1 SNHLY, CDR2 FYNNEI. Trimming cost V 2 bases and J 6 bases, with 10 bases left between them. This CDR3 reads CASSELRGPGELFF. Written as DNA, the CDR3 is TGTGCCAGCAGTGAATTGCGGGGCCCCGGGGAGCTGTTTTTT.

The genes are TRBV7-2 and TRBJ1-6; 7 nucleotides agree with TRBD1. V was clipped by 2 bases and J by 3 bases; unmatched bases: 7. This CDR3 contains 17 residues. The germline V gene encodes CDR1 SGHTA and CDR2 FQGNSA. CDR3 sequence reads: CASSLHSGTDYNSPLHF. The CDR3 DNA follows: TGTGCCAGCAGCTTACACTCCGGGACAGACTATAATTCACCCCTCCACTTT. Complete variable domain (other parts from reference TRBV7-2 and TRBJ1-6): GAGVSQSPSNKVTEKGKDVELRCDPISGHTALYWYRQSLGQGLEFLIYFQGNSAPDKSGLPSDRFSAERTGGSVSTLTIQRTQQEDSAVYLCASSLHSGTDYNSPLHFGNGTRLTVT.

The chain couples TRBV6-2 or TRBV6-3 to TRBJ1-2; the D gene is possibly TRBD1 (6 bases). The V gene lost 6 bases and the J gene lost 4 bases, with 18 bases spanning the gap. Germline V gene lookup returns CDR1 MNHEY and CDR2 SVGEGT. CDR3 length: 15 residues. In DNA, the CDR3 is TGTGCCAGCAGAGAAGGACAGTCCTTAACCTATGGCTACACCTTC. This sequence encodes CASREGQSLTYGYTF.

This clonotype was counted only a few times. This chain uses TRBV5-1 with TRBJ1-1, with no clear D. V was pared by 5 bases and J by 6 bases, with 8 bases between. This CDR3 region has 11 residues. The germline gives CDR1 SGHRS, CDR2 YFSETQ. CDR3 sequence reads: CASRGEAEAFF. CDR3 DNA sequence: TGCGCCAGCAGAGGAGAGGCTGAAGCTTTCTTT.